The clone carrying this T cell receptor (beta chain) has just a few counts. The sample comes from a study of T-cell reconstitution after alpha-beta-depleted transplantation in children. TCRbeta library construction was performed incorporating unique molecular identifiers. One entry per CDR3 protein, called by TCRdb with MiXCR from the PCR reads. The sample lists under 350,000 distinct CDR3 sequences, approximately 9.6% occurring once. Germline values: CDR1 LNHDA, CDR2 SQIVND (reference sequence). This CDR3 is built from 12 residues. Trimming removed 11 bases from V and 5 bases from J, with 10 bases in between.

The chain is built from TRBV19 and TRBJ1-6; D may be TRBD1 (6 bases). This material consisted of PBMCs from the stem cell graft donor, taken from the stem cell graft. This TCR was sampled from a human donor who donated a stem cell graft to a child with SCID. CDR3 residues: CAAQGNNSPLHF. CDR3 in DNA: TGTGCCGCCCAGGGGAATAATTCACCCCTCCACTTT.